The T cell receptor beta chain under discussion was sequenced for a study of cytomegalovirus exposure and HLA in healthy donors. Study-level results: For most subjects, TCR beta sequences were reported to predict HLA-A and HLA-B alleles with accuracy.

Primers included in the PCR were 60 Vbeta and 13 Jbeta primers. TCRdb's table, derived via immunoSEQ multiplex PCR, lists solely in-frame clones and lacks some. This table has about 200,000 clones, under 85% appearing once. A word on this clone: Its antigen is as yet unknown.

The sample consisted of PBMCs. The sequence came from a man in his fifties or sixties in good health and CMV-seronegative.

The chain's CDR3 is CASSFGDRESGELFF. The CDR3 DNA follows: TGTGCCAGCAGCTTCGGGGACAGAGAATCCGGGGAGCTGTTTTTT. The chain carries TRBV7-9 and TRBJ2-2, with 7 bases lining up with TRBD1. V shed 3 bases, J shed 6 bases, and the junction held 7 bases outside the gene matches. The CDR3 length is 15 residues. Germline V CDR1 and CDR2: SEHNR, FQNEAQ (reference sequence).